Below, 16 T cell receptor beta chains from the same sample are listed, as sequenced in a study of neurological immune-mediated disorders. TCRdb reanalysed the 5' RACE reads using MiXCR and keeps one entry per CDR3 protein. The sample has around 25,000 distinct CDR3 sequences; 13% are singletons. The sequencing sample was made of PBMCs. The receptors here all came from a woman aged 60 to 75 with HTLV-1-associated myelopathy (HAM/TSP).

This clonotype was picked up many times. The V call is TRBV6-5, the J call TRBJ2-7; tentative D call: TRBD1 (6 bases). Germline V gene data show CDR1 as MNHEY and CDR2 as SVGAGI. Trimming cost V 3 bases and J 2 bases, with 11 bases left between them. The CDR3 length is 14 residues. The CDR3 bases are TGTGCCAGCAGTTATAGTCAGGGGCCCTACGAGCAGTACTTC. Translation: CASSYSQGPYEQYF.

This clonotype was counted at least ten times. The chain combines TRBV7-9 with TRBJ2-5; D is possibly TRBD1 (6 bases). Germline values: CDR1 SEHNR, CDR2 FQNEAQ (reference sequence). CDR3 size: 14 residues. Trimming removed 10 bases at V and 0 bases at J, with 15 bases between. CDR3 nucleotide sequence: TGTGCCATGGCGGACAGAGCTTACCAAGAGACCCAGTACTTC. This gives the protein CAMADRAYQETQYF.

At least ten counts were recorded for this clonotype. This rearrangement joins TRBV5-1 to TRBJ2-2; TRBD2 is a possible D gene (6 bases). Trimming pared 7 bases from V and 3 bases from J, leaving 16 bases between. This CDR3 comprises 15 residues. Germline lookup yields CDR1 SGHRS and CDR2 YFSETQ. The CDR3 loop is CASLQGLPHTGELFF. In nucleotides, the CDR3 is TGCGCCAGCCTTCAGGGACTTCCTCACACCGGGGAGCTGTTTTTT.

The sample holds many counts of this clonotype. The chain has TRBV20-1 and TRBJ2-1, with D possibly TRBD1 on 5 matching bases. CDR1 and CDR2 (germline): DFQATT, SNEGSKA (reference sequence). The CDR3 is made up of 15 amino acids. Trimming pared 1 base from V and 3 bases from J, leaving 13 bases between. Here the CDR3 DNA reads TGCAGTGCTAGAGTGAGCAGGGTCCTCTACAATGAGCAGTTCTTC. This encodes CSARVSRVLYNEQFF.

This clonotype was seen repeatedly, ten times or more. The chain links TRBV6-1 to TRBJ2-7; D might be TRBD2 (6 bases). V was cut by 2 bases and J by 4 bases, with 18 bases left in between. CDR3 length equals 16 residues. Germline V gives CDR1 MNHNS, CDR2 SASEGT. CDR3 bases: TGTGCCAGCAGTGAACATGGAGGGAATGTGGCTTACGAGCAGTACTTC. Amino acids: CASSEHGGNVAYEQYF.

The rearrangement joins TRBV25-1 to TRBJ2-4, with TRBD2 matching 7 bases. Trimming took 6 bases from V and 9 from J; bases not matched to a gene: 2. CDR1 is MGHDK, CDR2 SYGVNS, per germline. CDR3 size: 11 residues. CDR3 DNA sequence: TGTGCCAGCAGGGGGGGGGGCATTCAGTACTTC. Residues: CASRGGGIQYF.

This clonotype was detected many times. The chain links TRBV20-1 to TRBJ2-4; 7 positions agree with TRBD1. This CDR3 spans 16 amino acids. Trimming cost V 2 bases and J 3 bases; bases outside gene matches: 10. CDR1 and CDR2 from the germline V gene are DFQATT and SNEGSKA (reference sequence). This CDR3 is CSARKTGDGDKNIQYF. The DNA for the CDR3 is TGCAGTGCTAGAAAAACAGGGGATGGGGACAAAAACATTCAGTACTTC.

The genes are TRBV19 and TRBJ2-3; 10 positions agree with TRBD2. There are 15 residues in the CDR3. The ends lost 6 bases at V and 4 bases at J; junction bases unmatched: 7. CDR1 and CDR2 (germline): LNHDA, SQIVND (reference sequence). CDR3 DNA: TGTGCCAGTAGACGGACTAGCGGAATTTCAGATACGCAGTATTTT. Its translation is CASRRTSGISDTQYF.

This clonotype was recorded many times. The V and J genes are TRBV5-1 and TRBJ1-2; 10 positions match TRBD1. The CDR3 totals 15 residues. J lost 0 bases, V lost 4 bases, and 3 bases had no gene match. The germline V gene has CDR1 SGHRS and CDR2 YFSETQ. The CDR3 reads CASSGTGDPNYGYTF. The CDR3 DNA is TGCGCCAGCAGCGGGACAGGGGATCCTAACTATGGCTACACCTTC.

This clonotype has at least ten counts. This chain joins TRBV7-9 and TRBJ1-4, with D possibly TRBD1 on 6 matching bases. Trimming removed 0 bases at V and 5 bases at J, with 10 bases between. This CDR3 has 15 amino acids. Germline assignment: CDR1 SEHNR and CDR2 FQNEAQ (reference sequence). CDR3 region: CASSLATGRNEKLFF. CDR3 DNA sequence: TGTGCCAGCAGCTTAGCCACAGGGAGAAATGAAAAACTGTTTTTT.

This clonotype came up once. This may be a read error: a much more frequent sequence differs by one nucleotide. V is TRBV9 and J is TRBJ1-3; D is uncertain. The V and J ends lost 6 bases and 3 bases respectively, with 19 bases between them. The length of the CDR3 is 16 residues. Per germline, CDR1 SGDLS and CDR2 YYNGEE. The CDR3 nucleotides are TGTGCCAGCACCATTGTGCCTATACTAGGTGGAAACACCATATATTTT. This encodes CASTIVPILGGNTIYF.

This clonotype was recorded many times. The chain is built from TRBV20-1 and TRBJ2-7; 8 bases match TRBD1. There are 13 residues in the CDR3. The ends lost 5 bases at V and 4 bases at J; junction bases unmatched: 7. The germline CDR1 and CDR2 sequences are DFQATT and SNEGSKA (reference sequence). The CDR3 DNA reads as TGCAGTGCTCCCGGGACAGGACTTTACGAGCAGTACTTC. Translated: CSAPGTGLYEQYF.

The J gene is TRBJ1-1, the V gene TRBV20-1; D not certain. Per germline, CDR1 DFQATT and CDR2 SNEGSKA (reference sequence). The CDR3 spans 13 residues. V shed 2 bases and J shed 1 base, with 8 bases lying between them. The CDR3 loop reads CSARNQANTEAFF. The CDR3 nucleotides are TGCAGTGCTAGAAACCAGGCGAACACTGAAGCTTTCTTT.

This clonotype was observed many times. V and J are TRBV5-1 and TRBJ2-2, with TRBD1 as a possible D gene (6 bases). Germline CDR1 reads SGHRS; CDR2 reads YFSETQ. The CDR3 loop spans 15 amino acids. With 5 bases removed from V and 6 bases from J, the gap between germline ends came to 17 bases. The CDR3 region has the DNA TGCGCCAGCAGGCTCCTAGAATCAGGGGCCGGGGAGCTGTTTTTT. Translating gives CASRLLESGAGELFF.

This clonotype was counted at least ten times. This chain links TRBV6-5 with TRBJ1-6; the D is unclear. The V and J ends lost 0 bases and 10 bases respectively, with 7 bases between them. CDR1 is MNHEY, CDR2 SVGAGI, per germline. The CDR3 runs 13 residues. The CDR3 is CASSYSPGSPLHF. CDR3 DNA: TGTGCCAGCAGTTACTCGCCAGGCTCACCCCTCCACTTT.

This clonotype showed up many times. The chain joins TRBV5-6 to TRBJ2-2; D remains unclear. Trimming stripped 2 bases from V and 0 bases from J, with 5 bases between. CDR3 length: 14 amino acids. Germline assignment: CDR1 SGHDT and CDR2 YYEEEE. The DNA for the CDR3 is TGTGCCAGCAGCTTCTGGTCGAACACCGGGGAGCTGTTTTTT. Its translation is CASSFWSNTGELFF.